Sequencing of this TCR beta chain was carried out in a study of shared clonotypes between healthy human individuals. Whole-study context: The people who gave samples were a couple of women and a few men aged 18 to 49.

Unsorted PBMC DNA underwent sequencing on ten immunoSEQ deep assay plates. The table came from immunoSEQ multiplex PCR; TCRdb's copy has only in-frame clones and leaves some out. The sample yields about 480,000 clones, 60% to 85% seen once. General observations from the study: Collection of samples was limited to blood; tissue repertoires likely differ.

Details on this clone: Its antigen is currently unknown.

The CDR3 has 12 amino acids. Germline CDR1 and CDR2: PRHDT and FYEKMQ (reference sequence). Losses at the gene ends were 5 bases for V and 8 bases for J; bases not matched to a gene: 4. Within Nashville, Tennessee resided all donors, each a Caucasian adult. This chain uses TRBV13 with TRBJ1-1, with 8 bases matching TRBD1. Sequencing was performed on PBMCs. This clonotype originated in a woman aged 40-49 years in good health. Some clones in this sample may be carry-over from other donors' samples. CDR3 sequence reads: CASSVQGVEAFF. The CDR3 coding sequence is TGTGCCAGCAGCGTACAGGGGGTAGAAGCTTTCTTT.